This paragraph covers one T cell receptor (beta chain) sequence. This clonotype was observed a few times. The target of this receptor is not known. It has no much larger one-base neighbor in the sample; base qualities were not kept. The CDR3 contains 15 residues, cysteine and phenylalanine counted. Only the CDR3 part of the read is kept: 45 bases, read in frame from the first base. The germline V gene supplies CDR1 SGHRS and CDR2 YFSETQ. V trim: 4 bases; J trim: 4 bases; unmatched bases: 7. The receptor library was made with 5' RACE. Sequencing was performed on an Illumina HiSeq 2000. Template switching added a universal primer binding site, and the final cDNA carried a unique molecular identifier that allowed TCR cDNA molecules to be counted accurately. Specific primers in the conserved constant-segment region were used to synthesize first-strand cDNA for TCR alpha and beta chains. To control for contamination, every cDNA library was double barcoded, receiving both a SMART-Mk sample barcode and Illumina barcodes. Two successive PCR steps introduced TruSeq adapter sequences along with Illumina sample barcodes. Sequencing of the TCR alpha and beta cDNA libraries was done on the Illumina HiSeq platform using custom primers. The paper's data handling went like this. MiGEC processed the raw reads to extract unique molecular identifiers, while MiXCR was used to determine the CDR3 positions. Recombination models were inferred per individual with the repgenHMM and IGoR tools using an EM algorithm. The analysis of shared clonotypes was done with the tcR package in R, with sharing normalized by the product of cloneset sizes. Out-of-frame nonproductive sequences were analyzed to study raw recombination free of thymic and clonal selection effects. TCRdb applied fastp at Q25 and MiXCR to the public reads, then kept only in-frame beta chains. Duplicate CDR3 protein sequences are folded into a single record with the most common DNA and genes. The V and J calls, along with clone size, are taken from TCRdb and not from the paper's own processing. The sample yields 500,000 to 650,000 distinct CDR3 sequences; approximately 20% were counted once. Jointly, the top ten make up roughly 0.5% of the sample.

This sample is drawn from a study of identical twins (dated by TCRdb to 2015 to 2016). Study-level background: To test whether fetal clonotypes persist, the study used deep sequencing on TCR alpha and beta repertoires from monozygotic twins, unrelated adults of various ages, and cord blood. To rule out contamination, replicate twin experiments were performed at different times with different library preparation protocols. The paper as a whole reports these results and caveats: Fewer insertions were carried by abundant cord blood beta clonotypes; a weaker similar trend was observed in young adult naive repertoires, while no such trend was observed in memory repertoires. Zero-insertion analyses could be partly confounded by invariant T cells such as MAIT and iNKT, though diverse VJ usage argued against such confounding for most clonotypes. In monozygotic twins, recombination models systematically underestimated out-of-frame TCR alpha sharing, but the models matched the sharing seen between unrelated individuals. In beta out-of-frame sequences, excess twin sharing was weaker, because having fewer shared sequences lowered the signal-to-noise ratio. Because the same donors could not be followed over many years, the conclusions depended on cross-sectional statistical analysis. Out-of-frame TCR alpha sequences shared between twins showed an excess of low generation-probability sequences compared with coincidental sharing between unrelated individuals.

All donors were healthy Caucasians. Three pairs of female monozygotic twins, all aged about 18 to 30 years, made up the twin cohort. Positive isolation kits from Invitrogen were used to isolate the CD4+ and CD8+ T cell populations. In addition, the sample was reused for a study of yellow fever vaccine responses in identical twins. As that second paper reports: According to the authors, in identical twins the way T cells responded to vaccination appeared partly convergent and partly personalized. In the study, vaccine-responding T cell clones were precisely tracked in identical twins.

Material: CD4+ T cells sorted from blood. The source is a woman between 18 and 29 years old in good health. Recombination connected TRBV5-1 to TRBJ2-5; 10 bases in between match TRBD2. The sequenced DNA is TGCGCCAGCAGCAGAGCGGGAGGGCCGATAGAGACCCAGTACTTC. Translated, it reads CASSRAGGPIETQYF.